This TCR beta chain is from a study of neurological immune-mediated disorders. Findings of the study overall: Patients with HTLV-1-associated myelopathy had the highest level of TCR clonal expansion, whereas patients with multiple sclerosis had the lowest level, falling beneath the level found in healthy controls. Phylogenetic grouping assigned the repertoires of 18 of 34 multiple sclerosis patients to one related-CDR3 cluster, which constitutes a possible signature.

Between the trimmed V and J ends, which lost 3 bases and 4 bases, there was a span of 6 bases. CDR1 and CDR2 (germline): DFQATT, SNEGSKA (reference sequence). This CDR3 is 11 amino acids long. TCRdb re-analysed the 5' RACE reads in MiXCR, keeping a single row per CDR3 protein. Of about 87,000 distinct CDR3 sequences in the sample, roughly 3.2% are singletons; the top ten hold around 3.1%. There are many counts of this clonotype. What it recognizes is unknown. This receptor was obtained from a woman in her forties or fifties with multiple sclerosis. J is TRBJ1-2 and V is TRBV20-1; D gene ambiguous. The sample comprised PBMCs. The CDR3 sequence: CSASNAYGYTF. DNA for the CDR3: TGCAGTGCTAGTAATGCCTATGGCTACACCTTC.